A selection of T cell receptor beta chains follows, all from one sample in a study of T cell responses to AZD1222 COVID-19 vaccine. Measured with immunoSEQ multiplex PCR; TCRdb has only the in-frame clones, and not every one. The table lists approximately 100,000 clones, about 89% of them singletons, with 4.4% in the top ten. The material sequenced was peripheral blood, taken 28 days after the second AZD1222 dose. The source of these receptors is an adult who received the AZD1222 COVID-19 vaccine. Both conserved end residues are part of each CDR3. The D gene is left open where the match is weak. Clone size is not always given. Where it is, it says once, few, many or a class for expanded clones.

clone_size: NA
d_call: TRBD2
v_call: TRBV4-1
j_call: TRBJ2-2
cdr3_aa: CASSLRWGREDTGELFF
cdr3_nt: TGCGCCAGCAGCCTTAGGTGGGGGAGGGAGGACACCGGGGAGCTGTTTTTT

clone_size: few
d_call: NA
v_call: TRBV6-2/TRBV6-3
j_call: TRBJ2-7
cdr3_aa: CASSYSIRYEQYF
cdr3_nt: TGTGCCAGCAGTTACTCGATTAGATACGAGCAGTACTTC

clone_size: NA
d_call: TRBD1
v_call: TRBV5-1
j_call: TRBJ1-1
cdr3_aa: CASSLEGTGVGTEAFF
cdr3_nt: TGCGCCAGCAGCTTGGAGGGGACAGGGGTAGGCACTGAAGCTTTCTTT

clone_size: once
d_call: NA
v_call: TRBV2
j_call: TRBJ1-3
cdr3_aa: CASSIQAHSGNTIYF
cdr3_nt: TGTGCCAGCAGTATACAGGCCCACTCTGGAAACACCATATATTTT

clone_size: NA
d_call: TRBD1
v_call: TRBV10-3
j_call: TRBJ2-7
cdr3_aa: CAISDSGTGNPYEQYF
cdr3_nt: TGTGCCATCAGTGACTCCGGGACAGGGAACCCCTACGAGCAGTACTTC

clone_size: NA
d_call: NA
v_call: TRBV7-2
j_call: TRBJ2-5
cdr3_aa: CASSPGPYQETQYF
cdr3_nt: TGTGCCAGCAGCCCGGGACCTTACCAAGAGACCCAGTACTTC

clone_size: NA
d_call: NA
v_call: TRBV28
j_call: TRBJ2-1
cdr3_aa: CASSPIGGGGWEEQFF
cdr3_nt: TGTGCCAGCAGTCCGATAGGGGGCGGGGGATGGGAAGAGCAGTTCTTC

clone_size: NA
d_call: NA
v_call: TRBV30
j_call: TRBJ2-7
cdr3_aa: CAWSMGPLREQYF
cdr3_nt: TGTGCCTGGAGTATGGGACCTTTACGCGAGCAGTACTTC

clone_size: NA
d_call: NA
v_call: TRBV6-2/TRBV6-3
j_call: TRBJ2-7
cdr3_aa: CASSPTWYEQYF
cdr3_nt: TGTGCCAGCAGCCCTACTTGGTACGAGCAGTACTTC

clone_size: NA
d_call: NA
v_call: TRBV12-3/TRBV12-4
j_call: TRBJ1-2
cdr3_aa: CASLDGNYGYTF
cdr3_nt: TGTGCCAGCCTGGACGGGAACTATGGCTACACCTTC

clone_size: once
d_call: TRBD2
v_call: TRBV6-5
j_call: TRBJ2-1
cdr3_aa: CASTGTSDYNEQFF
cdr3_nt: TGTGCCAGCACCGGGACTAGCGACTACAATGAGCAGTTCTTC

clone_size: NA
d_call: NA
v_call: TRBV3-1/TRBV3-2
j_call: TRBJ2-7
cdr3_aa: CASSPGRGAPYEQYF
cdr3_nt: TGTGCCAGCAGCCCAGGTCGGGGCGCCCCTTACGAGCAGTACTTC